The clone carrying this T cell receptor beta chain was counted only a few times. These data belong to a study of T cells in localized non-small cell lung cancer. The table came from immunoSEQ multiplex PCR; TCRdb's copy has only in-frame clones and leaves some out. The table shows around 130,000 clones, with around 89% occurring only once. This CDR3 has 17 amino acids. The chain recombines TRBV1 with TRBJ2-2; the table calls TRBD2, which could not be checked here. TRBV1 is annotated as a pseudogene. This TCR was sampled from a female donor over 55 with stage I lung adenocarcinoma. The starting material was peripheral blood, obtained before any cancer treatment. CDR3 protein: CTSSQPLAALRPGELFF. CDR3 sequence (DNA): TGCACCAGCAGCCAGCCCCTAGCGGCCCTACGCCCCGGGGAGCTGTTTTTT.